What follows are 13 T cell receptor beta chains derived from one specimen sequenced in a study of blood T cells in healthy people across ages. A second roughly 7 to 12 cycle PCR used barcoded and J-beta primers. One entry per CDR3 protein results from TCRdb running MiXCR on the 5' RACE reads. The sample lists 1.5 million to 2 million distinct CDR3 sequences, about 31% occurring once. The sequenced material came from blood. The source of these receptors is a young woman in good health.

This clonotype was observed a few times. The V and J genes are TRBV12-3 or TRBV12-4 and TRBJ2-5; TRBD2 matches 16 bases. V was pared by 5 bases and J by 4 bases, with 7 bases of the junction left unmatched. The CDR3 is 17 amino acids. The CDR3 region is CASSSGTSGRALETQYF. CDR3 DNA: TGTGCCAGCAGTAGCGGGACTAGCGGGAGGGCCTTAGAGACCCAGTACTTC.

The chain combines TRBV27 with TRBJ2-3; 7 bases line up with TRBD2. The germline gives CDR1 MNHEY, CDR2 SMNVEV (reference sequence). The CDR3 runs 14 residues. V lost 7 bases to trimming and J lost 3 bases; unmatched junction nucleotides: 7. CDR3 protein: CASTHAGETDTQYF. The DNA for the CDR3 is TGTGCCAGCACGCACGCGGGAGAAACAGATACGCAGTATTTT.

V gene TRBV3-1 combines with J gene TRBJ2-1; D remains unclear. V shed 1 base and J shed 0 bases, with 10 bases lying between them. The length of the CDR3 is 16 residues. The V gene's germline CDR1 is LGHDT and CDR2 YNNKEL (reference sequence). The CDR3 DNA follows: TGTGCCAGCAGCCAAGTCAGCACCAGCTCCTACAATGAGCAGTTCTTC. This codes for CASSQVSTSSYNEQFF.

The chain has TRBV12-3 or TRBV12-4 and TRBJ2-3, with 8 positions matching TRBD2. CDR3 length equals 18 residues. V lost 0 bases, J lost 3 bases, and 11 bases stayed unmatched. In nucleotides, the CDR3 is TGTGCCAGCAGTTTAGCGGCGGCAGGCGGCGGGGGGACAGATACGCAGTATTTT. Translated: CASSLAAAGGGGTDTQYF.

The V gene is TRBV7-3, the J gene TRBJ2-2; D gene ambiguous. Trimming removed 5 bases at V and 0 bases at J, with 13 bases between. Looked up from germline, CDR1 is SGHTA and CDR2 is FQGTGA. The CDR3 is made up of 16 amino acids. CDR3 protein: CASSLLATANTGELFF. CDR3 sequence (DNA): TGTGCCAGCAGCCTTCTGGCGACCGCGAACACCGGGGAGCTGTTTTTT.

J is TRBJ2-1 and V is TRBV5-1; 8 positions agree with TRBD1. The CDR3 has 16 residues. V shed 4 bases and J 4 bases; nucleotides not matched to a gene: 10. Germline CDR1 reads SGHRS; CDR2 reads YFSETQ. The CDR3 DNA follows: TGCGCCAGCAGCCTAAGGACAGGGACGGGATACAATGAGCAGTTCTTC. It translates to CASSLRTGTGYNEQFF.

This clonotype was counted a few times. This sequence joins TRBV5-8 and TRBJ1-5; the D is unclear. Germline lookup yields CDR1 SGHTS and CDR2 YDEGEE. V dropped 2 bases and J dropped 0 bases, with 6 bases sitting between them. The CDR3 contains 14 residues. The CDR3 DNA is TGTGCCAGCAGCTTCTCCTATAGCAATCAGCCCCAGCATTTT. Protein: CASSFSYSNQPQHF.

The rearrangement uses TRBV12-3 or TRBV12-4 and TRBJ1-4, with TRBD1 matching 7 bases. The CDR3 is made up of 14 amino acids. With 5 bases clipped from V and 6 bases from J, the junction kept 6 bases outside the gene matches. This chain's CDR3 is CASSTTGSYEKLFF. The CDR3 bases are TGTGCCAGCAGTACGACAGGGTCTTATGAAAAACTGTTTTTT.

The chain joins TRBV6-1 to TRBJ2-7, with 8 bases that match TRBD1. Germline loops: CDR1 MNHNS, CDR2 SASEGT. The length of the CDR3 is 17 residues. V lost 6 bases to trimming and J lost 0 bases; unmatched junction nucleotides: 13. CDR3 sequence: CASSGQGWTTSSYEQYF. The CDR3 DNA reads TGTGCCAGCAGCGGACAGGGATGGACTACCAGCTCCTACGAGCAGTACTTC.

The genes are TRBV3-1 and TRBJ2-1; D is undetermined. The V end was cut by 3 bases, the J end by 6 bases, with 9 bases between. Per the germline V gene, CDR1 is LGHDT and CDR2 is YNNKEL (reference sequence). The CDR3 spans 13 residues. In nucleotides, the CDR3 is TGTGCCAGCAGCCATGGGCGGTTCAATGAGCAGTTCTTC. It codes for CASSHGRFNEQFF.

This clonotype was found a few times. The J gene is TRBJ2-5, the V gene TRBV18; tentative D call: TRBD2 (6 bases). The closer fit of TRBJ2-7 to the DNA end suggests the J call may be wrong. Per the germline V gene, CDR1 is KGHSH and CDR2 is LQKENI. There are 13 residues in the CDR3. The DNA of the CDR3 is TGTGCCAGCTCACCGGGACTTTCACACGAGCAGTACTTC. This codes for CASSPGLSHEQYF.

In this sample, this clonotype turned up a few times. The CDR3 here is CASSLEGTGGGEQYF. Here the CDR3 DNA reads TGTGCCAGCAGCTTAGAAGGGACAGGGGGCGGCGAGCAGTACTTC. The chain couples TRBV11-2 to TRBJ2-7; 12 bases agree with TRBD1. CDR3 length equals 15 residues. The J segment lost 6 bases and the V segment lost 0 bases, leaving 3 bases of the junction unmatched. CDR1 and CDR2 (germline): SGHAT, FQNNGV.

This clonotype was seen more than once but under ten times. The V gene is TRBV5-1, the J gene TRBJ2-2; 11 bases fit TRBD2. Germline CDR1 reads SGHRS; CDR2 reads YFSETQ. Losses at the gene ends were 1 base for V and 0 bases for J; bases not matched to a gene: 8. The CDR3 has 19 amino acids. CDR3 amino acids: CASSLSPSSGGTNTGELFF. The CDR3 DNA reads TGCGCCAGCAGCTTGTCACCTTCTAGCGGGGGGACGAACACCGGGGAGCTGTTTTTT. The variable domain in full, completed from reference TRBV5-1 and TRBJ2-2, reads KAGVTQTPRYLIKTRGQQVTLSCSPISGHRSVSWYQQTPGQGLQFLFEYFSETQRNKGNFPGRFSGRQFSNSRSEMNVSTLELGDSALYLCASSLSPSSGGTNTGELFFGEGSRLTVL.